Following are 18 T cell receptor beta chains from one sample sequenced in a study of cytomegalovirus exposure and HLA in healthy donors. PCR primers comprised 60 Vbeta and 13 Jbeta primers. Profiled with immunoSEQ multiplex PCR; TCRdb holds only in-frame clones, not every one. The table has some 160,000 clones, 65% to 90% seen once. Specimen: PBMCs. The receptors derive from a male donor in good health and CMV-seronegative.

The V gene is TRBV7-9, the J gene TRBJ1-3, with D perhaps TRBD1 (5 bases). CDR1 and CDR2 from the germline V gene are SEHNR and FQNEAQ (reference sequence). The CDR3 extends over 15 amino acids. With 7 bases removed from V and 2 bases from J, the gap between germline ends came to 15 bases. The CDR3 DNA reads as TGTGCCAGCATGATGCAGGGTATTACTGGAAACACCATATATTTT. It is translated as CASMMQGITGNTIYF.

The chain uses TRBV6-5 and TRBJ2-3; 11 bases fit TRBD2. The ends lost 4 bases at V and 10 bases at J; junction bases unmatched: 10. The CDR3 runs 15 residues. Looked up from germline, CDR1 is MNHEY and CDR2 is SVGAGI. The CDR3 spells CASSLAGGQGGAQYF. The CDR3 DNA reads as TGTGCCAGCAGTTTAGCGGGGGGGCAAGGTGGAGCGCAGTATTTT.

This rearrangement joins TRBV18 to TRBJ1-3, with D possibly matching TRBD1 (6 bases). This CDR3 contains 16 residues. CDR1 and CDR2 (germline): KGHSH, LQKENI. Trimming removed 5 bases from V and 2 bases from J, with 16 bases in between. The CDR3 coding sequence is TGTGCCAGCTCAACGACGACAGGAGAGGCTGGAAACACCATATATTTT. As protein: CASSTTTGEAGNTIYF. The whole variable domain, remainder taken from reference TRBV18 and TRBJ1-3, is NAGVMQNPRHLVRRRGQEARLRCSPMKGHSHVYWYRQLPEEGLKFMVYLQKENIIDESGMPKERFSAEFPKEGPSILRIQQVVRGDSAAYFCASSTTTGEAGNTIYFGEGSWLTVV.

The chain combines TRBV11-2 with TRBJ2-2, with TRBD2 matching over 12 bases. Germline assignment: CDR1 SGHAT and CDR2 FQNNGV. V shed 0 bases, J shed 6 bases, and the junction held 2 bases outside the gene matches. This CDR3 contains 16 residues. The CDR3 coding sequence is TGTGCCAGCAGCTTAGAACTAGCGGGGGGTTCCGGGGAGCTGTTTTTT. The encoded protein is CASSLELAGGSGELFF.

The chain links TRBV7-9 to TRBJ2-3; maybe TRBD2 (5 bases). This CDR3 has 16 residues. Germline lookup yields CDR1 SEHNR and CDR2 FQNEAQ (reference sequence). Between the trimmed V and J ends, which lost 5 bases and 4 bases, there was a span of 19 bases. CDR3 DNA: TGTGCCAGCAGCCCGGCGGGTGGGATGCTAGCAGATACGCAGTATTTT. Its protein is CASSPAGGMLADTQYF.

This clone is a singleton in its sample. The CDR3 DNA is TGTGCCACCAGCAGAGTGACAGGGGGGTATGAAAAACTGTTTTTT. This encodes CATSRVTGGYEKLFF. This chain connects TRBV15 to TRBJ1-4; 9 nucleotides agree with TRBD1. V lost 1 base, J lost 6 bases, and 3 bases stayed unmatched. CDR3 length: 15 amino acids. Germline V CDR1 and CDR2: LNHNV, YYDKDF (reference sequence).

This chain joins TRBV25-1 and TRBJ2-5; TRBD2 matches 10 bases. Per germline, CDR1 MGHDK and CDR2 SYGVNS. J was trimmed by 7 bases and V by 2 bases; bases with no gene match: 7. CDR3 size: 15 residues. The CDR3 reads CASSEGLAGAGTQYF. CDR3 in DNA: TGTGCCAGCAGTGAAGGTCTAGCGGGGGCGGGGACCCAGTACTTC.

The chain links TRBV7-9 to TRBJ2-2; 13 positions match TRBD2. This CDR3 contains 18 residues. After removal of 3 bases from V and 0 bases from J, the junction contained 4 bases not matched to a gene. Per germline, CDR1 SEHNR and CDR2 FQNEAQ (reference sequence). CDR3 sequence: CASSLGLAGKTNTGELFF. CDR3 DNA sequence: TGTGCCAGCAGCTTGGGACTAGCGGGGAAAACGAACACCGGGGAGCTGTTTTTT.

The V gene is TRBV19, the J gene TRBJ1-1; D is possibly TRBD1 (5 bases). Germline CDR1 and CDR2: LNHDA and SQIVND (reference sequence). The germline V and J ends were trimmed by 7 bases and 2 bases, with 17 bases remaining between them. The CDR3 is 15 residues long. CDR3 region: CASTPPGHLNTEAFF. DNA for the CDR3: TGTGCCAGTACCCCCCCAGGGCACCTAAACACTGAAGCTTTCTTT.

A few counts support this clone. The V and J genes are TRBV5-6 and TRBJ1-1; 7 bases agree with TRBD1. Germline lookup yields CDR1 SGHDT and CDR2 YYEEEE. The J segment lost 3 bases and the V segment lost 6 bases, leaving 11 bases of the junction unmatched. The CDR3 sequence is 15 residues long. This CDR3 reads CASNLETGPDTEAFF. In DNA form, the CDR3 reads TGTGCCAGCAACCTGGAGACAGGGCCCGACACTGAAGCTTTCTTT.

There are a few counts of this clone. The rearrangement uses TRBV6-1 and TRBJ1-3; 7 bases map to TRBD1. Trimming removed 0 bases from V and 2 bases from J; junction bases left unmatched: 4. Looked up from germline, CDR1 is MNHNS and CDR2 is SASEGT. The CDR3 extends over 16 amino acids. Written as DNA, the CDR3 is TGTGCCAGCAGTGAAGCCCCCACAGGGGCTGGAAACACCATATATTTT. Translation gives CASSEAPTGAGNTIYF.

The genes are TRBV5-1 and TRBJ2-1, with 8 bases fitting TRBD1. Per germline, CDR1 SGHRS and CDR2 YFSETQ. The CDR3 contains 17 residues. The ends lost 4 bases at V and 5 bases at J; junction bases unmatched: 14. This CDR3 reads CASSRTLQGAVDNEQFF. CDR3 in DNA: TGCGCCAGCAGCCGTACACTCCAGGGGGCGGTCGACAATGAGCAGTTCTTC.

The chain couples TRBV27 to TRBJ1-1; 9 positions match TRBD1. This CDR3 region has 14 residues. Trimming at V came to 2 bases and at J to 8 bases, leaving 6 bases not matched to a gene. Per germline, CDR1 MNHEY and CDR2 SMNVEV (reference sequence). DNA of the CDR3: TGTGCCAGCAGTTTAAAGGGGACAGGGACAGAAGCTTTCTTT. The encoded protein is CASSLKGTGTEAFF.

Details on this clone: At one end the junction does not follow the germline gene, possibly because of a read error. J is TRBJ2-2 and V is TRBV7-9, with a weak D call TRBD2 (5 bases). The CDR3 is made up of 17 amino acids. Germline values: CDR1 SEHNR, CDR2 FQNEAQ (reference sequence). The CDR3 nucleotides are TGTTCCAGCAGCCCGAGCGGCCCAAACGACGGCACCGGGGAGCTGTTTTTT. It specifies CSSSPSGPNDGTGELFF.

V is TRBV6-5 and J is TRBJ1-1; TRBD1 matches at 7 bases. The V segment lost 5 bases and the J segment 5 bases; nucleotides outside the gene matches: 8. This CDR3 is built from 14 residues. The V gene's germline CDR1 is MNHEY and CDR2 SVGAGI. CDR3 region: CASSDRQGGTEAFF. The CDR3 nucleotides read TGTGCCAGCAGTGACCGACAGGGAGGAACTGAAGCTTTCTTT.

The CDR3 DNA reads TGCGCCAGCAGCCAAGTCGTTGTTTCAGGCGGACATTCTGAAAAACTGTTTTTT. Translation: CASSQVVVSGGHSEKLFF. The chain joins TRBV4-3 to TRBJ1-4; maybe TRBD1 (5 bases). Trimming took 1 base from V and 7 from J, leaving 22 bases between them. Germline V lookup: CDR1 LGHNA, CDR2 YSLEER. This CDR3 is 18 amino acids long.

The CDR3 DNA reads as TGTGCCAGCAGTGAGGAGGGGGGGCAAGGCTACGAGCAGTACTTC. Translation: CASSEEGGQGYEQYF. The V and J genes are TRBV2 and TRBJ2-7; D is perhaps TRBD2 (7 bases). Germline CDR1 and CDR2: SNHLY and FYNNEI. The CDR3 spans 15 residues. Trimming stripped 3 bases from V and 3 bases from J, with 15 bases between.

There are a few counts of this clone. V usage is TRBV5-8 and J usage is TRBJ1-5; 8 nucleotides line up with TRBD1. This CDR3 is built from 17 residues. CDR1 is SGHTS, CDR2 YDEGEE, per germline. V dropped 1 base and J dropped 5; count of bases not matched to a gene: 11. CDR3 amino acids: CASSLSIGDRSYQPQHF. In DNA, the CDR3 is TGTGCCAGCAGCTTGAGTATAGGGGACAGGAGTTATCAGCCCCAGCATTTT. Full variable domain (missing parts from reference TRBV5-8 and TRBJ1-5): EAGVTQSPTHLIKTRGQQATLRCSPISGHTSVYWYQQALGLGLQFLLWYDEGEERNRGNFPPRFSGRQFPNYSSELNVNALELEDSALYLCASSLSIGDRSYQPQHFGDGTRLSIL.